A selection of T cell receptor beta chains follows, all from one sample in a study of breast tumors, draining lymph nodes, adjacent tissues. TCRdb re-called the multiplex PCR reads with MiXCR, one entry per CDR3 protein. Of about 230,000 distinct CDR3 sequences listed, roughly 30% were seen once; the top ten hold 1.4%. Sequencing was carried out using axillary lymph node tissue. These receptors were collected from a female donor with breast cancer. Some clones in this sample may be carry-over from other donors' samples. The CDR3 runs from the conserved cysteine through the conserved F or W. D genes are given only for firm matches. Not every row has a clone size; where given, it reads once, few, many or a size class.

V gene	CDR3 length	J gene	D gene	clone size	CDR3 protein	CDR3 DNA
TRBV7-8	12	TRBJ2-1	NA	many	CASSYRVNEQFF	TGTGCCAGCAGCTACAGGGTAAATGAGCAGTTCTTC
TRBV27	15	TRBJ2-7	TRBD1	many	CASRQDRAGPYEQYF	TGTGCCAGCAGGCAAGACAGGGCGGGTCCCTACGAGCAGTACTTC
TRBV27	14	TRBJ2-1	NA	many	CASNDQLSRHEQFF	TGTGCCAGCAATGATCAACTGAGTCGGCATGAGCAGTTCTTC
TRBV7-9	16	TRBJ2-1	NA	few	CASSSKGGSSHNEQFF	TGTGCCAGCAGCTCTAAGGGGGGAAGCTCCCACAATGAGCAGTTCTTC
TRBV3-1	13	TRBJ2-7	NA	many	CASSQAPSAEQYF	TGTGCCAGCAGCCAAGCCCCATCGGCGGAGCAGTACTTC
TRBV20-1	15	TRBJ2-3	TRBD2	NA	CSASYGGVATDTQYF	TGCAGTGCTTCCTACGGGGGGGTAGCCACAGATACGCAGTATTTT
TRBV28	15	TRBJ2-1	TRBD1	NA	CASSSSGTGDNEQFF	TGTGCCAGCAGTTCTTCCGGGACAGGTGATAATGAGCAGTTCTTC
TRBV2	13	TRBJ2-7	NA	many	CASSLDGAYEQYF	TGTGCCAGCAGCTTGGACGGTGCCTACGAGCAGTACTTC
TRBV7-9	12	TRBJ1-4	TRBD1	many	CASSLGVDGTAF	TGTGCCAGCAGCTTAGGGGTGGATGGGACAGCTTTT
TRBV28	16	TRBJ2-7	TRBD2	NA	CASSPSRTSGNYEQYF	TGTGCCAGCAGCCCGAGCCGGACTAGCGGGAACTACGAGCAGTACTTC
TRBV24-1	16	TRBJ1-5	TRBD1	many	CATSDSRTGPDQPQHF	TGTGCCACCAGTGATTCGCGGACAGGGCCTGATCAGCCCCAGCATTTT
TRBV20-1	12	TRBJ2-2	NA	once	CSAEGNTGELFF	TGCAGTGCGGAGGGGAACACCGGGGAGCTGTTTTTT
TRBV7-3	14	TRBJ2-2	NA	many	CASSRDLHTGELFF	TGTGCCAGCAGCCGGGACTTGCACACCGGGGAGCTGTTTTTT
TRBV6-6	15	TRBJ2-7	NA	NA	CASSPPAGEGYEQYF	TGTGCCAGCAGTCCGCCGGCAGGGGAAGGGTACGAGCAGTACTTC
TRBV7-9	14	TRBJ1-4	NA	NA	CASSSGGTNEKLFF	TGTGCCAGCAGCTCCGGGGGAACTAATGAAAAACTGTTTTTT
TRBV6-6	15	TRBJ2-1	TRBD2	many	CASSRSLAGNNEQFF	TGTGCCAGCAGTCGGAGCCTAGCGGGTAACAATGAGCAGTTCTTC
TRBV19	15	TRBJ2-7	NA	many	CASSRLRGQAGEQYF	TGTGCCAGTAGTAGACTGAGGGGCCAGGCTGGCGAGCAGTACTTC
TRBV12-3/TRBV12-4	16	TRBJ2-5	NA	NA	CASSFGHRGIQETQYF	TGTGCCAGCAGTTTCGGACACCGGGGCATCCAAGAGACCCAGTACTTC
TRBV7-9	14	TRBJ2-2	NA	many	CASSSVRRAGELFF	TGTGCCAGCAGCTCGGTCCGGAGGGCCGGGGAGCTGTTTTTT
TRBV7-9	13	TRBJ1-1	TRBD1	NA	CASSLAPTGKAFF	TGTGCCAGCAGCTTAGCCCCGACAGGGAAAGCTTTCTTT
TRBV13	16	TRBJ2-3	NA	many	CASSLGQGSYTDTQYF	TGTGCCAGCAGCTTAGGACAGGGAAGTTACACAGATACGCAGTATTTT
TRBV9	16	TRBJ1-4	TRBD1	once	CASSVGTGSRNEKLFF	TGTGCCAGCAGCGTAGGGACAGGGAGCCGTAATGAAAAACTGTTTTTT
TRBV29-1	14	TRBJ2-6	NA	NA	CSVATRRGNNVLTF	TGCAGCGTCGCCACTCGACGAGGGAATAACGTCCTGACTTTC
TRBV12-3/TRBV12-4	15	TRBJ2-4	NA	many	CASSLSRVAKNIQYF	TGTGCCAGCAGTTTAAGCAGAGTTGCCAAAAACATTCAGTACTTC
TRBV27	15	TRBJ1-4	TRBD1	NA	CASRRPGGLGEKLFF	TGTGCCAGCAGACGACCAGGGGGTTTGGGTGAAAAACTGTTTTTT
TRBV7-9	12	TRBJ2-2	NA	NA	CASSSLSRELFF	TGTGCCAGCAGCTCTCTCTCCCGGGAGCTGTTTTTT
TRBV20-1	13	TRBJ2-7	NA	NA	CSARNRVFSEQYF	TGCAGTGCTAGAAACAGGGTTTTTTCCGAGCAGTACTTC
TRBV2	13	TRBJ1-2	NA	NA	CAGSDTGNCGYTF	TGTGCCGGTTCGGACACGGGAAACTGTGGCTACACCTTC
TRBV6-1	14	TRBJ2-7	TRBD2	few	CASSPGGVAYEQYF	TGTGCCAGCAGTCCCGGGGGGGTCGCCTACGAGCAGTACTTC